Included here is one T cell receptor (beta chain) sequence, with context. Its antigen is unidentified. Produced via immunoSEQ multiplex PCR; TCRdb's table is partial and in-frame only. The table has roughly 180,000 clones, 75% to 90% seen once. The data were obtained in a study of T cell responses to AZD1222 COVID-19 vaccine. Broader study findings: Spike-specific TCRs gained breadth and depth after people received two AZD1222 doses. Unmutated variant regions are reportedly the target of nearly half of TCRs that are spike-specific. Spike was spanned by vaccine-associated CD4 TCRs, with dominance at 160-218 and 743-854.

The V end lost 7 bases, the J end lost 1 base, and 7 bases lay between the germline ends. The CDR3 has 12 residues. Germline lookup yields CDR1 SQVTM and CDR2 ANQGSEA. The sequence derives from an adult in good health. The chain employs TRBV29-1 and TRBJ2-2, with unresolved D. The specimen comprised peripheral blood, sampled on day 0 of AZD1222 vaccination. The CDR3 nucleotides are TGCAGCGCAACAGAGAACACCGGGGAGCTGTTTTTT. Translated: CSATENTGELFF.